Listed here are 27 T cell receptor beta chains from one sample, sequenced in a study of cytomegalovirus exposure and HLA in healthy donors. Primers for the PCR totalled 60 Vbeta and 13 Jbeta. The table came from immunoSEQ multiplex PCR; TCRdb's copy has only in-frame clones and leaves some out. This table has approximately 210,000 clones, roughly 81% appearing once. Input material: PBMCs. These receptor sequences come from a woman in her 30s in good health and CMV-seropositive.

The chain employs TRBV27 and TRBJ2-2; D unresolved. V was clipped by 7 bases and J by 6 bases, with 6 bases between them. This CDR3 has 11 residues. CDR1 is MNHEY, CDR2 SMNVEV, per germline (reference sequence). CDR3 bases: TGTGCCAGCATTCGGGCCGGGGAGCTGTTTTTT. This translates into CASIRAGELFF.

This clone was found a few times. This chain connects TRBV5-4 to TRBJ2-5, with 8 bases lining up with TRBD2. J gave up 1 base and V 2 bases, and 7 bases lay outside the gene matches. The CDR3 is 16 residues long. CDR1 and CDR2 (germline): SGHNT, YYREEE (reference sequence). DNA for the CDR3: TGTGCCAGCAGCTTAGGAACTAGCGGCCTCCAAGAGACCCAGTACTTC. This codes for CASSLGTSGLQETQYF.

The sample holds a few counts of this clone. CDR3 coding DNA: TGTGCCAGCACCCGTCTTGGACAGTGGTATGGCTACACCTTC. Translated: CASTRLGQWYGYTF. The V and J genes are TRBV6-5 and TRBJ1-2; tentatively, D is TRBD1 (6 bases). The CDR3 is made up of 14 amino acids. Trimming shortened V by 7 bases and J by 5 bases, and 17 bases separated the two germline ends. Germline V gives CDR1 MNHEY, CDR2 SVGAGI.

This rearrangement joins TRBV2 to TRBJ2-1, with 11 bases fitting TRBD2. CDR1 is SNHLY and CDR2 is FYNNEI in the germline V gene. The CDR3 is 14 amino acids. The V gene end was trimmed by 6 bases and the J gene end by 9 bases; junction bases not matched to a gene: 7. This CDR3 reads CASRLAGGLGEQFF. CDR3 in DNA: TGTGCCAGCAGGTTAGCGGGGGGGCTCGGTGAGCAGTTCTTC.

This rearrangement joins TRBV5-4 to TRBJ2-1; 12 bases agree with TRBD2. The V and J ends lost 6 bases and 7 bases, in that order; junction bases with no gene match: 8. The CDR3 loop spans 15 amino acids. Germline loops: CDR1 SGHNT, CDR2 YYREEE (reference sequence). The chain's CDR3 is CASTLLAGGRNEQFF. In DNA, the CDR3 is TGTGCCAGCACCCTCCTAGCGGGGGGGCGGAATGAGCAGTTCTTC.

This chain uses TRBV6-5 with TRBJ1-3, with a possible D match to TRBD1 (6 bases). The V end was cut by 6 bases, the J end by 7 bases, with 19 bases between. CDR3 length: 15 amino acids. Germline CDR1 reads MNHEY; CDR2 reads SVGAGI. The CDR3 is CASSTNRVPVNTIYF. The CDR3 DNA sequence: TGTGCCAGCAGCACCAACAGGGTACCGGTGAACACCATATATTTT.

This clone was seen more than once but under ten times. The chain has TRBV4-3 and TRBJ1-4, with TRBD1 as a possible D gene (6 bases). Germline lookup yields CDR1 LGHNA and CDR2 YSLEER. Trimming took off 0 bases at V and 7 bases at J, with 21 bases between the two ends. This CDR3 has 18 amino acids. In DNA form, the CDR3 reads TGCGCCAGCAGCCAAGAATCTGGCTGGTCCAGGGGCAGTGAAAAACTGTTTTTT. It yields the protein CASSQESGWSRGSEKLFF.

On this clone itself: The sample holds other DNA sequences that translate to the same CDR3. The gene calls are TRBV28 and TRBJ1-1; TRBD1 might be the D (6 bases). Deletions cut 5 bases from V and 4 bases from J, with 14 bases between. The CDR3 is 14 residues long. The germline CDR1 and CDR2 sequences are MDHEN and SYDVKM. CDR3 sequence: CASSEQGSGTEAFF. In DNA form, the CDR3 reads TGTGCCAGCAGTGAACAGGGATCCGGCACTGAAGCTTTCTTT. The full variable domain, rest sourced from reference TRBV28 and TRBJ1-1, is DVKVTQSSRYLVKRTGEKVFLECVQDMDHENMFWYRQDPGLGLRLIYFSYDVKMKEKGDIPEGYSVSREKKERFSLILESASTNQTSMYLCASSEQGSGTEAFFGQGTRLTVV.

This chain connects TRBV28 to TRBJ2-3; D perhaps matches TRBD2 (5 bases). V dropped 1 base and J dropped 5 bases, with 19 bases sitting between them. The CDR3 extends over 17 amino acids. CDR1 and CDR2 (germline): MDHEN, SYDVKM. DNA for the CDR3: TGTGCCAGCAGTTTATTTGCGGGCACCCCGAAGCGAGATACGCAGTATTTT. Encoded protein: CASSLFAGTPKRDTQYF.

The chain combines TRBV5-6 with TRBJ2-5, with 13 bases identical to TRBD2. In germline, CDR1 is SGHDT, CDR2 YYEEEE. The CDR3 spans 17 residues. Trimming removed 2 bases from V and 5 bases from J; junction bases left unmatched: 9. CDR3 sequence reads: CASSLRRTSGRRETQYF. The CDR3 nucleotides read TGTGCCAGCAGCTTACGAAGGACTAGCGGGAGAAGGGAGACCCAGTACTTC.

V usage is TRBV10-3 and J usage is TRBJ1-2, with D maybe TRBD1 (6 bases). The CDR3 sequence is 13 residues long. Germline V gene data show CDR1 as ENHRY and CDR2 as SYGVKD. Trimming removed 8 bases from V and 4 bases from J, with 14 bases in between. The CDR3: CAISSGTPYGYTF. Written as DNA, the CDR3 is TGTGCCATCTCCTCCGGGACACCCTATGGCTACACCTTC.

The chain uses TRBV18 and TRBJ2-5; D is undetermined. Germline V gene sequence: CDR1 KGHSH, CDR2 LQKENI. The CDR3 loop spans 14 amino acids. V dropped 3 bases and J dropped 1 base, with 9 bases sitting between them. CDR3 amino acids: CASSPLASQETQYF. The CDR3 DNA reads TGTGCCAGCTCACCGCTTGCCAGCCAAGAGACCCAGTACTTC.

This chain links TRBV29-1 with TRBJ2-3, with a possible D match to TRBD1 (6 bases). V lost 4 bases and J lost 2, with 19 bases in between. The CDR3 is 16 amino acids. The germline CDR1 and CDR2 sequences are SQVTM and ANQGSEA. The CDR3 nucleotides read TGCAGCGTTGTGGGGCCGGCAGGGGTCATCACAGATACGCAGTATTTT. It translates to CSVVGPAGVITDTQYF.

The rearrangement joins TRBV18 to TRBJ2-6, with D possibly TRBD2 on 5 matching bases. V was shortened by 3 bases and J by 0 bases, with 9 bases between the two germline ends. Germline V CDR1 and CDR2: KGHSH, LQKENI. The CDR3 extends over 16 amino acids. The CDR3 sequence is CASSPTGSSGANVLTF. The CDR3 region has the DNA TGTGCCAGCTCACCTACGGGGAGCTCTGGGGCCAACGTCCTGACTTTC. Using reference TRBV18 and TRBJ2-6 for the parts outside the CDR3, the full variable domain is NAGVMQNPRHLVRRRGQEARLRCSPMKGHSHVYWYRQLPEEGLKFMVYLQKENIIDESGMPKERFSAEFPKEGPSILRIQQVVRGDSAAYFCASSPTGSSGANVLTFGAGSRLTVL.

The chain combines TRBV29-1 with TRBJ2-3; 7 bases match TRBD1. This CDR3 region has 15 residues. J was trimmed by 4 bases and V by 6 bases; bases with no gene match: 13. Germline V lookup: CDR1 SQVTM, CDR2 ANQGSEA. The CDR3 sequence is CSVALNRGLPDTQYF. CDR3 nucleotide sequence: TGCAGCGTCGCCTTAAACAGGGGCCTCCCAGATACGCAGTATTTT.

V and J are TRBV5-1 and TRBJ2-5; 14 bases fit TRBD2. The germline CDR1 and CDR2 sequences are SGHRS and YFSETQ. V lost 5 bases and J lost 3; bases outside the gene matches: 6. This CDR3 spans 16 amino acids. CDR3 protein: CASSWTSGGLKETQYF. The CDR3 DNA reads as TGCGCCAGCAGTTGGACTAGCGGGGGGCTAAAAGAGACCCAGTACTTC.

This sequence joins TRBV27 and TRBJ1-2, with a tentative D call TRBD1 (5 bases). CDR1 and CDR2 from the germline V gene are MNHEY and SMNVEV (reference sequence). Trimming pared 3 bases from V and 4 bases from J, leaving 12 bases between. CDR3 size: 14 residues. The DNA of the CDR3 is TGTGCCAGCAGTTTGAGTGGACACCTCTATGGCTACACCTTC. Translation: CASSLSGHLYGYTF.

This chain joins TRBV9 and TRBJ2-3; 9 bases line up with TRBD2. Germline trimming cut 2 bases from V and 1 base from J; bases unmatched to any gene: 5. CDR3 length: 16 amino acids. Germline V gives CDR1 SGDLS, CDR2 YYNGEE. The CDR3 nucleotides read TGTGCCAGCAGCGTTCATCGGACTAGCGGCACAGATACGCAGTATTTT. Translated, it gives CASSVHRTSGTDTQYF.

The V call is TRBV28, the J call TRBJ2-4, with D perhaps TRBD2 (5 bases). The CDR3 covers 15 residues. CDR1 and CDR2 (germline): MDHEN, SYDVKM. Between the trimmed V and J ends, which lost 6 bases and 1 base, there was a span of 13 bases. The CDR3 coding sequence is TGTGCCAGCAGGCCTCGGCGGGTGGCCAAAAACATTCAGTACTTC. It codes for CASRPRRVAKNIQYF.

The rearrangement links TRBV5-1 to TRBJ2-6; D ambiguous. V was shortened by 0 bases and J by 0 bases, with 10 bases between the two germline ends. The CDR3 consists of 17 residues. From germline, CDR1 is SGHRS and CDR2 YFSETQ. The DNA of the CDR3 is TGCGCCAGCAGCTTGGGATCGAGTGGCTCTGGGGCCAACGTCCTGACTTTC. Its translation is CASSLGSSGSGANVLTF.

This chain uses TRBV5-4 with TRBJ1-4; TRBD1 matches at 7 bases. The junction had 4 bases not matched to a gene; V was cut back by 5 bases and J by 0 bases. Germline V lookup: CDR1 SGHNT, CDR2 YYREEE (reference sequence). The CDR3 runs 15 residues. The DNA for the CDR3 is TGTGCCAGCAGGTCCGGGACAGCAACTAATGAAAAACTGTTTTTT. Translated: CASRSGTATNEKLFF. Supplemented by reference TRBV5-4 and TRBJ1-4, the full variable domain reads ETGVTQSPTHLIKTRGQQVTLRCSSQSGHNTVSWYQQALGQGPQFIFQYYREEENGRGNFPPRFSGLQFPNYSSELNVNALELDDSALYLCASRSGTATNEKLFFGSGTQLSVL.

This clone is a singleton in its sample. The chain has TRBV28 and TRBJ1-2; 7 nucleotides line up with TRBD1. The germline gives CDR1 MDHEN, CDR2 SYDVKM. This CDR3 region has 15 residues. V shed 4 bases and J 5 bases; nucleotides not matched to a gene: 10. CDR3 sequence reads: CASSSPRWGQYGYTF. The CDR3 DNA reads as TGTGCCAGCAGTTCCCCCCGATGGGGACAGTATGGCTACACCTTC.

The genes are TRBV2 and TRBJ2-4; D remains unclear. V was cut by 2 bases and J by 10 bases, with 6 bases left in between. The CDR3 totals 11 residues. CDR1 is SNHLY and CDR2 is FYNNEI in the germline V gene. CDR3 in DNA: TGTGCCAGCAGTGAACAGATAATTCAGTACTTC. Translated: CASSEQIIQYF.

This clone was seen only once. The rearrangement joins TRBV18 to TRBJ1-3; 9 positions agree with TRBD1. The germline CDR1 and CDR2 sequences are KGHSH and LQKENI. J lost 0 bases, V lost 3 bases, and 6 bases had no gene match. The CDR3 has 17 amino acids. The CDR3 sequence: CASSPGDRVISGNTIYF. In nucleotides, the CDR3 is TGTGCCAGCTCACCGGGGGACAGGGTCATCTCTGGAAACACCATATATTTT.

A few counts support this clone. The CDR3 here is CASSPRRAGIEQYF. The DNA of the CDR3 is TGTGCCAGCAGCCCAAGACGGGCGGGGATCGAGCAGTACTTC. This chain uses TRBV9 with TRBJ2-7; a possible D gene is TRBD2 (6 bases). The CDR3 loop spans 14 amino acids. CDR1 is SGDLS and CDR2 is YYNGEE in the germline V gene. V lost 4 bases and J lost 6, with 17 bases in between.

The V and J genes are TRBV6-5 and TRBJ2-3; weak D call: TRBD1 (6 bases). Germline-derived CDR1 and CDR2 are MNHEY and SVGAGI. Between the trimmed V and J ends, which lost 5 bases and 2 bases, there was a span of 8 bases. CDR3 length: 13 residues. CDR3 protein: CASSRGFTDTQYF. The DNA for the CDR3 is TGTGCCAGCAGTAGGGGGTTCACAGATACGCAGTATTTT.

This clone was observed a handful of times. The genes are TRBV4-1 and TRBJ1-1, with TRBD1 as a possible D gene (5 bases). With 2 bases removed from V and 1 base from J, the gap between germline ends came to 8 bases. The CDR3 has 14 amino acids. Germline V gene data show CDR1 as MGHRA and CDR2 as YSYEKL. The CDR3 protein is CASSQPQENTEAFF. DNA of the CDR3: TGCGCCAGCAGCCAACCACAGGAGAACACTGAAGCTTTCTTT.